Below, 27 T cell receptor beta chains from the same sample are listed, as sequenced in a study of blood T cell repertoires in COVID-19. Measured with immunoSEQ multiplex PCR; TCRdb has only the in-frame clones, and not every one. The sample lists more than 300,000 clones, around nine tenths occurring once. The sequenced material came from PBMCs or T cells enriched from blood (not recorded which). These receptors were collected from a woman aged 25 to 39 who had recovered from COVID-19.

The chain is built from TRBV19 and TRBJ2-1, with TRBD2 matching over 14 bases. The germline gives CDR1 LNHDA, CDR2 SQIVND (reference sequence). The V and J ends lost 4 bases and 12 bases, in that order; junction bases with no gene match: 11. This CDR3 spans 16 amino acids. The CDR3 loop is CASSTHVGTSGSGQFF. CDR3 bases: TGTGCCAGTAGTACCCACGTCGGGACTAGCGGGAGTGGGCAGTTCTTC.

The chain carries TRBV6-5 and TRBJ2-1; TRBD2 matches at 8 bases. The V segment lost 4 bases and the J segment 7 bases; nucleotides outside the gene matches: 6. Per the germline V gene, CDR1 is MNHEY and CDR2 is SVGAGI. CDR3 size: 14 residues. The CDR3 region is CASSSGLELNEQFF. CDR3 coding DNA: TGTGCCAGCAGTTCGGGACTAGAGTTGAATGAGCAGTTCTTC.

V gene TRBV5-1 combines with J gene TRBJ1-2; no reliable D call. Germline V gives CDR1 SGHRS, CDR2 YFSETQ. V was trimmed by 0 bases and J by 4 bases, leaving 10 bases between them. This CDR3 has 14 residues. As DNA, the CDR3 is TGCGCCAGCAGCTTGGCGGGGATCGGCTATGGCTACACCTTC. This encodes CASSLAGIGYGYTF.

The chain links TRBV18 to TRBJ1-6; no clear D. This CDR3 contains 12 residues. Trimming pared 4 bases from V and 16 bases from J, leaving 14 bases between. Per the germline V gene, CDR1 is KGHSH and CDR2 is LQKENI. The DNA for the CDR3 is TGTGCCAGCTCACGCTCCGTGGAGTCTCTCCACTTT. Translated: CASSRSVESLHF.

Details on this clone: One junction end does not reproduce the germline sequence, and a read error may be involved. This chain links TRBV28 with TRBJ2-7; perhaps TRBD2 as D (6 bases). Looked up from germline, CDR1 is MDHEN and CDR2 is SYDVKM. CDR3 length equals 15 residues. CDR3 sequence reads: CASNPSGGGFYELYF. The CDR3 region has the DNA TGTGCCAGCAACCCTTCGGGTGGAGGGTTCTACGAGCTGTACTTC.

CDR3 amino acids: CASRRGGRYYGYTF. CDR3 in DNA: TGTGCCAGCAGGAGGGGAGGCAGATACTATGGCTACACCTTC. The V gene is TRBV2, the J gene TRBJ1-2, with D possibly TRBD1 on 5 matching bases. V lost 6 bases and J lost 3, with 14 bases in between. This CDR3 has 14 residues. In germline, CDR1 is SNHLY, CDR2 FYNNEI.

The chain couples TRBV5-6 to TRBJ2-1; tentatively, D is TRBD2 (6 bases). CDR3 length: 14 residues. Trimming removed 4 bases from V and 3 bases from J, with 11 bases in between. Germline loops: CDR1 SGHDT, CDR2 YYEEEE. The CDR3 here is CASSRDSFYNEQFF. In DNA form, the CDR3 reads TGTGCCAGCAGCCGGGACTCCTTCTACAATGAGCAGTTCTTC.

The rearrangement uses TRBV4-2 and TRBJ2-2, with TRBD2 matching 7 bases. The germline V gene encodes CDR1 LGHNA and CDR2 YNFKEQ. With V trimmed by 0 bases and J by 4 bases, 5 bases remained unmatched. This CDR3 spans 16 amino acids. CDR3 amino acids: CASSQEAGEITGELFF. In DNA, the CDR3 is TGTGCCAGCAGCCAAGAGGCGGGAGAGATCACCGGGGAGCTGTTTTTT.

The chain has TRBV10-3 and TRBJ2-1; 11 bases are a match to TRBD2. The germline gives CDR1 ENHRY, CDR2 SYGVKD. This CDR3 region has 14 residues. Germline trimming cut 10 bases from V and 9 bases from J; bases unmatched to any gene: 11. CDR3 residues: CATNSGRDGSEQFF. The CDR3 nucleotides are TGTGCCACGAATAGCGGGAGGGATGGCAGTGAGCAGTTCTTC.

The chain combines TRBV27 with TRBJ1-3; the D is unclear. Trimming cost V 3 bases and J 4 bases, with 10 bases left between them. The CDR3 contains 14 residues. CDR1 is MNHEY and CDR2 is SMNVEV in the germline V gene (reference sequence). Written as DNA, the CDR3 is TGTGCCAGCAGTTTTTCCGGAGAGGGAAACACCATATATTTT. This encodes CASSFSGEGNTIYF.

The V and J genes are TRBV28 and TRBJ1-1, with D uncertain. Between the trimmed V and J ends, which lost 5 bases and 1 base, there was a span of 11 bases. Germline assignment: CDR1 MDHEN and CDR2 SYDVKM. There are 14 residues in the CDR3. The CDR3 DNA reads TGTGCCAGCAGTGACACACAGACGAACACTGAAGCTTTCTTT. This sequence encodes CASSDTQTNTEAFF.

This sequence joins TRBV7-2 and TRBJ1-5; perhaps TRBD1 as D (6 bases). With 7 bases removed from V and 5 bases from J, the gap between germline ends came to 21 bases. Germline CDR1 SGHTA, CDR2 FQGNSA. The CDR3 sequence is 16 residues long. The CDR3 DNA follows: TGTGCCAGCACCCTTAGAGGGGGGGGAGGGGATCAGCCCCAGCATTTT. Translated, it gives CASTLRGGGGDQPQHF.

This chain joins TRBV29-1 and TRBJ2-7; the D gene is possibly TRBD1 (6 bases). This CDR3 region has 11 residues. Between the trimmed V and J ends, which lost 7 bases and 6 bases, there was a span of 13 bases. Germline V gene lookup returns CDR1 SQVTM and CDR2 ANQGSEA. The CDR3 loop reads CSGGGRVEQYF. In nucleotides, the CDR3 is TGCAGCGGAGGGGGTAGGGTCGAGCAGTACTTC.

J is TRBJ1-2 and V is TRBV14; TRBD1 matches 9 bases. Germline V gives CDR1 SGHDN, CDR2 FVKESK. CDR3 length: 13 amino acids. Trimming at V came to 6 bases and at J to 7 bases, leaving 6 bases not matched to a gene. The CDR3 DNA reads TGTGCCAGCAGGGGACAGGGTCTAAGTGGCTACACCTTC. Translating it yields CASRGQGLSGYTF.

This chain uses TRBV18 with TRBJ1-1; D unresolved. The ends were cut back, 0 bases at V and 1 base at J, with 9 bases in the middle. Germline V gene data show CDR1 as KGHSH and CDR2 as LQKENI. The CDR3 runs to 15 residues. The CDR3 here is CASSPPRSPNTEAFF. CDR3 nucleotide sequence: TGTGCCAGCTCACCACCGAGGTCTCCGAACACTGAAGCTTTCTTT.

The chain links TRBV7-9 to TRBJ2-5; possible D gene TRBD2, 6 bases. V was pared by 4 bases and J by 2 bases, with 14 bases between. The CDR3 is made up of 15 amino acids. Per germline, CDR1 SEHNR and CDR2 FQNEAQ (reference sequence). In DNA form, the CDR3 reads TGTGCCAGCAGCTATGGCGGGACGGCACAAGAGACCCAGTACTTC. Encoded protein: CASSYGGTAQETQYF.

The chain employs TRBV18 and TRBJ1-1; D is uncertain. Between the trimmed V and J ends, which lost 3 bases and 1 base, there was a span of 12 bases. This CDR3 is built from 15 residues. Germline V CDR1 and CDR2: KGHSH, LQKENI. The CDR3 loop reads CASSPNGRENTEAFF. The DNA of the CDR3 is TGTGCCAGCTCACCTAACGGACGGGAGAACACTGAAGCTTTCTTT.

There are a few counts of this clone. The V gene is TRBV7-9, the J gene TRBJ1-6; possibly TRBD1 for D (6 bases). The CDR3 covers 13 residues. V shed 5 bases and J shed 10 bases, with 12 bases lying between them. The germline V gene has CDR1 SEHNR and CDR2 FQNEAQ (reference sequence). The CDR3 coding sequence is TGTGCCAGCAGCCCACAGGGAGAGTCACCCCTCCACTTT. It translates to CASSPQGESPLHF.

The CDR3: CSVESLYTNTEAFF. The CDR3 DNA reads as TGCAGCGTTGAAAGTTTATACACGAACACTGAAGCTTTCTTT. The chain is built from TRBV29-1 and TRBJ1-1, with D unclear. CDR3 length: 14 residues. Germline CDR1 and CDR2: SQVTM and ANQGSEA. Trimming left V 2 bases short and J 1 base short, with 11 bases between.

V usage is TRBV23-1 and J usage is TRBJ2-7; no clear D gene. TRBV23-1 is an open reading frame, and its role is uncertain. This CDR3 has 11 amino acids. Trimming cost V 4 bases and J 4 bases, with 5 bases left between them. For the CDR3, the DNA is TGCGCCAGCAGTCGGAGTTACGAGCAGTACTTC. It encodes CASSRSYEQYF.

The chain couples TRBV18 to TRBJ1-4; weak D call: TRBD1 (5 bases). CDR3 size: 16 residues. Germline V gene sequence: CDR1 KGHSH, CDR2 LQKENI. The V end was cut by 2 bases, the J end by 7 bases, with 17 bases between. CDR3 loop: CASSPSIQDRGEKLFF. CDR3 DNA sequence: TGTGCCAGCTCACCATCGATCCAAGACAGAGGTGAAAAACTGTTTTTT.

The genes are TRBV10-2 and TRBJ1-2; the D gene is possibly TRBD1 (6 bases). Per the germline V gene, CDR1 is WSHSY and CDR2 is SAAADI. The V end was cut by 10 bases, the J end by 2 bases, with 11 bases between. The CDR3 runs 12 residues. The CDR3 loop is CATTQGNYGYTF. CDR3 bases: TGCGCCACGACACAGGGAAACTATGGCTACACCTTC.

CDR3 bases: TGTGCCTGGAGTGTACAGGGCTCCTATGGCTACACCTTC. Translated, it gives CAWSVQGSYGYTF. The chain recombines TRBV30 with TRBJ1-2; possible D gene TRBD1, 6 bases. The CDR3 sequence is 13 residues long. Trimming shortened V by 0 bases and J by 4 bases, and 9 bases separated the two germline ends. Germline CDR1 reads GTSNPN; CDR2 reads SVGIG (reference sequence).

The rearrangement uses TRBV20-1 and TRBJ1-1; 7 bases are shared with TRBD1. Germline V gene sequence: CDR1 DFQATT, CDR2 SNEGSKA (reference sequence). The J segment lost 7 bases and the V segment lost 5 bases, leaving 4 bases of the junction unmatched. CDR3 length equals 11 residues. The CDR3 here is CSAGGQVEAFF. CDR3 sequence (DNA): TGCAGTGCTGGAGGACAGGTTGAAGCTTTCTTT.

This chain joins TRBV2 and TRBJ1-2; 9 bases align to TRBD1. The V gene's germline CDR1 is SNHLY and CDR2 FYNNEI. This CDR3 is 13 amino acids long. The V and J ends lost 6 bases and 8 bases, in that order; junction bases with no gene match: 7. In DNA form, the CDR3 reads TGTGCCAGCAGCCCGGGACAGGGAGTGGGCTACACCTTC. Protein sequence: CASSPGQGVGYTF.

Comment on this clone: A much more abundant neighbour one base away suggests this may be a read error. V is TRBV5-6 and J is TRBJ2-1, with 7 bases fitting TRBD2. This CDR3 is 15 amino acids long. V trimming: 0 bases; J trimming: 0 bases; junction bases outside the gene matches: 0. CDR1 SGHDT and CDR2 YYEEEE come from the germline V gene. In DNA form, the CDR3 reads TGTGCCAGCAGCTTGGGCGGGAGCTCCTACAATGAGCAGTTCTTC. Its protein product is CASSLGGSSYNEQFF.

The gene calls are TRBV27 and TRBJ1-2, with 7 bases matching TRBD1. Trimming at V came to 6 bases and at J to 0 bases, leaving 7 bases not matched to a gene. This CDR3 has 15 amino acids. From germline, CDR1 is MNHEY and CDR2 SMNVEV (reference sequence). The CDR3 spells CASSQGGRTNYGYTF. For the CDR3, the DNA is TGTGCCAGCAGCCAGGGGGGACGGACTAACTATGGCTACACCTTC.